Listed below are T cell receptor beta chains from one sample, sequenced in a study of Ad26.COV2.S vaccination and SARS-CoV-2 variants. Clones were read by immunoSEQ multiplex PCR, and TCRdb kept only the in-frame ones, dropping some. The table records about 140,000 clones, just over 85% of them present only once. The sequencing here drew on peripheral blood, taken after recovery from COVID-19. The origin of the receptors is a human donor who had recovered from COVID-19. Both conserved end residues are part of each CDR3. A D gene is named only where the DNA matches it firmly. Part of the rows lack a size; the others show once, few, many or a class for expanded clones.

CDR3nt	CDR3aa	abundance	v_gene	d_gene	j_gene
TGTGCCATCAGTGAGAAGGGGGGATACGAGCAGTACTTC	CAISEKGGYEQYF	-	TRBV10-3	-	TRBJ2-7
TGCAGTGCTAGTGCCGGGAGGGAGAATCAGCCCCAGCATTTT	CSASAGRENQPQHF	-	TRBV20-1	-	TRBJ1-5
TGCGCCAGCAGCCAAGTAGAGAGGACAAATTCACCCCTCCACTTT	CASSQVERTNSPLHF	-	TRBV4-1	-	TRBJ1-6
TGTGCCAGTTCTAGTATTGTGGGCAATGAGCAGTTCTTC	CASSSIVGNEQFF	-	TRBV25-1	-	TRBJ2-1
TGTGCCAGCGGGCTGGGGGGGGCCTACAATGAGCAGTTCTTC	CASGLGGAYNEQFF	-	TRBV14	TRBD2	TRBJ2-1
TGTGCCTGGAGTGGGGACACCCCGAACACTGAAGCTTTCTTT	CAWSGDTPNTEAFF	-	TRBV30	-	TRBJ1-1
TGTGCCAGCAGCTTAGATGTACCCGTGAATTCACCCCTCCACTTT	CASSLDVPVNSPLHF	once	TRBV7-2	-	TRBJ1-6
TGTGCCAGCAGCTTAGGGGGTACTGGTGGCTACACCTTC	CASSLGGTGGYTF	-	TRBV7-2	-	TRBJ1-2
TGCGCCAGCAGCTTTAGGGACAACAATGAGCAGTTCTTC	CASSFRDNNEQFF	-	TRBV5-1	-	TRBJ2-1
TGTGCCAGCTCAACGCAATCGGCACGGGGGTCTGGTACCGGGGAGCTGTTTTTT	CASSTQSARGSGTGELFF	-	TRBV18	-	TRBJ2-2
TGTGCCAGCTCACCCGTAGGCGGGCCTCACAATGAGCAGTTCTTC	CASSPVGGPHNEQFF	-	TRBV18	-	TRBJ2-1
TGCAGCGTTGGGTCACAGGGCCCCTATGGCTACACCTTC	CSVGSQGPYGYTF	-	TRBV29-1	-	TRBJ1-2
TGTGCCAGTAGCGACAGGGGCGATCAGCCCCAGCATTTT	CASSDRGDQPQHF	-	TRBV19	TRBD1	TRBJ1-5
TGTGCCAGCAGCTTAGCGGACAGGGGAACCTACGAGCAGTACTTC	CASSLADRGTYEQYF	-	TRBV7-9	TRBD1	TRBJ2-7
TGTGCCAGCAGTCTCTCCCGGGTGGGGAGTCGGGACACTGAAGCTTTCTTT	CASSLSRVGSRDTEAFF	-	TRBV28	-	TRBJ1-1
TGTGCCAGCAGCCCCATGATGAATGAAGCTTTCTTT	CASSPMMNEAFF	-	TRBV9	-	TRBJ1-1
TGTGCCAGCAGCTTAGTTAAGGGTCGCCAAGAGACCCAGTACTTC	CASSLVKGRQETQYF	-	TRBV7-2	-	TRBJ2-5
TGTGCCAGCAGCTTAGCGCCGGAGCATAATGAGCAGTTCTTC	CASSLAPEHNEQFF	few	TRBV7-8	-	TRBJ2-1
TGTGCCACCAACCCGGGGGATGAGGCCACAGATACGCAGTATTTT	CATNPGDEATDTQYF	-	TRBV15	-	TRBJ2-3
TGTGCCAGCAGTTACTCAAGAGGTACTGGAAACACCATATATTTT	CASSYSRGTGNTIYF	-	TRBV6-5	-	TRBJ1-3
TGTGCCAGCAGCGCCCGCCATCGGAGCACAGATACGCAGTATTTT	CASSARHRSTDTQYF	-	TRBV7-2	-	TRBJ2-3
TGTGCCAGCAGTTACTCAAGGGGGCAGGCTGAAGCTTTCTTT	CASSYSRGQAEAFF	-	TRBV6-5	TRBD1	TRBJ1-1
TGCGCCAGCAACAGGGCAGCGTACAATGAGCAGTTCTTC	CASNRAAYNEQFF	-	TRBV5-1	-	TRBJ2-1
TGCGCCAGCAGTGAGTCCGGGATCGGCTCCTACAATGAGCAGTTCTTC	CASSESGIGSYNEQFF	once	TRBV10-1	-	TRBJ2-1
TGTGCCAGCAGTTCGGGACACCGGGGGAACACTGAAGCTTTCTTT	CASSSGHRGNTEAFF	-	TRBV6-2/TRBV6-3	-	TRBJ1-1
TGTGCCAGCCGGCCGACGGGGGGATGGAACTATGGCTACACCTTC	CASRPTGGWNYGYTF	-	TRBV27	-	TRBJ1-2
TGTGCCAGCGCGATGGGGAGCAATCAGCCCCAGCATTTT	CASAMGSNQPQHF	-	TRBV5-5	-	TRBJ1-5
TGCGCCAGCAGCTTGACAGGGCCTAATGAAAAACTGTTTTTT	CASSLTGPNEKLFF	-	TRBV5-1	-	TRBJ1-4
TGTGCCAGCATCCGGAGTCCCGGGACATCGATTGAAGCTTTCTTT	CASIRSPGTSIEAFF	-	TRBV11-2	-	TRBJ1-1
TGTGCCAGCAGTTTATACGAGACCGGGGAGCTGTTTTTT	CASSLYETGELFF	-	TRBV27	-	TRBJ2-2
TGCGCCAGCAGCTTGGAGTCGGGCTATGAGCAGTTCTTC	CASSLESGYEQFF	-	TRBV5-1	-	TRBJ2-1
TGTGCCAGCAGCCAAGAAGGCCCTAGATCCGAGCAGTACTTC	CASSQEGPRSEQYF	-	TRBV3-1/TRBV3-2	-	TRBJ2-7
TGTGCCAGCAGCCAGAACAGGGGTACGGAGACCCAGTACTTC	CASSQNRGTETQYF	once	TRBV3-1/TRBV3-2	TRBD1	TRBJ2-5
TGTGCCATCAGTGCGGTAGGCAGTAATGAAAAACTGTTTTTT	CAISAVGSNEKLFF	-	TRBV10-3	-	TRBJ1-4
TGCGCCAGCAGCTTAGACAGGGGCTATAATTCACCCCTCCACTTT	CASSLDRGYNSPLHF	-	TRBV5-1	TRBD1	TRBJ1-6
TGCGCCAGCAGCCAAGAGCGGGGTTCCGCCTACGAGCAGTACTTC	CASSQERGSAYEQYF	-	TRBV4-3	-	TRBJ2-7
TGTGCCAGCAGCTTAACAGGGGGGATGAACACTGAAGCTTTCTTT	CASSLTGGMNTEAFF	-	TRBV11-2	TRBD1	TRBJ1-1
TGCGCCAGCAGCCAAGATAACCGAGCCCTCTCCTATAATTCACCCCTCCACTTT	CASSQDNRALSYNSPLHF	-	TRBV4-3	-	TRBJ1-6
TGTGCCAGCAGCTTAGGGGATGGGTCCGAGCAGTACTTC	CASSLGDGSEQYF	-	TRBV7-9	-	TRBJ2-7
TGTGCCAGCAGCTTGTTCGCTGAAGCTTTCTTT	CASSLFAEAFF	few	TRBV7-8	-	TRBJ1-1
TGTGCCAGCAGCCAAGAATCTACCGGGACCGATATCTATGGCTACACCTTC	CASSQESTGTDIYGYTF	once	TRBV14	-	TRBJ1-2
TGTGCCAGCAGCCAAGATTCCAGCGGCGGAATTTATAGCACAGATACGCAGTATTTT	CASSQDSSGGIYSTDTQYF	-	TRBV3-1/TRBV3-2	-	TRBJ2-3
TGTGCCAGCAGCCCAATTACCCGGAGGGGCGTCTACGAGCAGTACTTC	CASSPITRRGVYEQYF	-	TRBV7-6	-	TRBJ2-7
TGTGCCAGTACCTGGGGGGATTCCAAAAACATTCAGTACTTC	CASTWGDSKNIQYF	-	TRBV19	-	TRBJ2-4
TGTGCCAGCAGTGGCCCCGGTTCACCCCTCCACTTT	CASSGPGSPLHF	-	TRBV28	-	TRBJ1-6